The 28 T cell receptor beta chains reported below all come from one sample, sequenced in a study of OX40 agonist ivuxolimab in advanced cancers. Only in-frame clones appear in the TCRdb table, and some are missing; sequencing was by immunoSEQ multiplex PCR. The table records about 79,000 clones, approximately 92% of them present only once. This specimen consisted of CD4+ or CD8+ T cells sorted from blood, obtained in a trial of the OX40 agonist ivuxolimab. The receptors derive from an adult with an advanced solid tumor such as melanoma, head and neck, liver or kidney cancer.

V gene TRBV19 combines with J gene TRBJ2-5; weak D call: TRBD1 (6 bases). CDR3 length: 15 residues. Germline lookup yields CDR1 LNHDA and CDR2 SQIVND (reference sequence). V gave up 3 bases and J gave up 5 bases, with 16 bases separating them. Here the CDR3 reads CASSIVRGSGETQYF. In nucleotides, the CDR3 is TGTGCCAGTAGTATCGTTAGGGGGTCGGGGGAGACCCAGTACTTC.

V and J are TRBV2 and TRBJ1-1; TRBD1 is a possible D gene (5 bases). CDR1 is SNHLY and CDR2 is FYNNEI in the germline V gene. The CDR3 has 13 amino acids. The V end was cut by 6 bases, the J end by 4 bases, with 12 bases between. This chain's CDR3 is CASRGEGSTEAFF. CDR3 nucleotide sequence: TGTGCCAGCAGGGGGGAGGGGTCCACTGAAGCTTTCTTT.

V usage is TRBV29-1 and J usage is TRBJ2-5; TRBD2 is a possible D gene (6 bases). V was cut by 5 bases and J by 4 bases, with 11 bases left in between. CDR3 length: 12 residues. The V gene's germline CDR1 is SQVTM and CDR2 ANQGSEA. In nucleotides, the CDR3 is TGCAGCGTTTCCGCGGGGCTAGAGACCCAGTACTTC. Translation: CSVSAGLETQYF.

The V call is TRBV10-2, the J call TRBJ1-1, with D maybe TRBD1 (6 bases). With 3 bases removed from V and 4 bases from J, the gap between germline ends came to 9 bases. The CDR3 has 13 residues. Germline V gene sequence: CDR1 WSHSY, CDR2 SAAADI. CDR3 sequence: CASSDGRGTEAFF. Written as DNA, the CDR3 is TGCGCCAGCAGTGATGGCAGGGGCACTGAAGCTTTCTTT.

The V call is TRBV11-2, the J call TRBJ2-7; D not certain. Germline CDR1 and CDR2: SGHAT and FQNNGV. The CDR3 runs 18 residues. V gave up 5 bases and J gave up 0 bases, with 23 bases separating them. CDR3 sequence reads: CASSRFTLWVRSSYEQYF. In DNA form, the CDR3 reads TGTGCCAGCAGCCGATTTACCCTTTGGGTGAGGAGCTCCTACGAGCAGTACTTC.

V usage is TRBV19 and J usage is TRBJ2-3; D unresolved. Trimming left V 7 bases short and J 6 bases short, with 11 bases between. This CDR3 has 12 amino acids. Germline V gives CDR1 LNHDA, CDR2 SQIVND (reference sequence). The CDR3 nucleotides read TGTGCCAGTACGGGTGCTGCGGATACGCAGTATTTT. Protein: CASTGAADTQYF.

In DNA, the CDR3 is TGTGCCAGCTCACCAGAAAGGACAGTCGGCAAAAACATTCAGTACTTC. It yields the protein CASSPERTVGKNIQYF. The J gene is TRBJ2-4, the V gene TRBV18, with D perhaps matching TRBD1 (6 bases). V was pared by 2 bases and J by 3 bases, with 14 bases between. CDR3 length: 16 residues. CDR1 KGHSH and CDR2 LQKENI come from the germline V gene.

The rearrangement links TRBV10-2 to TRBJ1-5; possible D gene TRBD1, 6 bases. Germline V CDR1 and CDR2: WSHSY, SAAADI. The CDR3 contains 16 residues. The V end lost 2 bases, the J end lost 2 bases, and 13 bases lay between the germline ends. The CDR3 is CASSEAHRVGNQPQHF. The DNA of the CDR3 is TGCGCCAGCAGTGAGGCCCACAGGGTAGGCAATCAGCCCCAGCATTTT.

This rearrangement joins TRBV5-1 to TRBJ2-3; D perhaps matches TRBD2 (5 bases). Germline V gene data show CDR1 as SGHRS and CDR2 as YFSETQ. V lost 3 bases and J lost 3, with 8 bases in between. The CDR3 totals 13 residues. In DNA form, the CDR3 reads TGCGCCAGCAGCTGGACTCGGACAGATACGCAGTATTTT. It specifies CASSWTRTDTQYF.

The chain couples TRBV28 to TRBJ1-1; TRBD1 matches 7 bases. Germline V lookup: CDR1 MDHEN, CDR2 SYDVKM. The CDR3 length is 10 residues. Unmatched junction bases numbered 5, after V lost 8 bases and J lost 11 bases. The CDR3 DNA follows: TGTGCCAGCGAGAGGGGGCGGGCTTTCTTT. Translation gives CASERGRAFF.

The chain is built from TRBV20-1 and TRBJ2-7; D remains ambiguous. This CDR3 spans 11 amino acids. V shed 6 bases and J shed 2 bases, with 8 bases lying between them. In germline, CDR1 is DFQATT, CDR2 SNEGSKA (reference sequence). The CDR3 bases are TGCAGTGCCGCCGGACCCTACGAGCAGTACTTC. Residues: CSAAGPYEQYF.

V and J are TRBV5-6 and TRBJ2-7; the D gene could be TRBD1 or TRBD2 (5 bases each). Looked up from germline, CDR1 is SGHDT and CDR2 is YYEEEE. Trimming pared 5 bases from V and 3 bases from J, leaving 12 bases between. This CDR3 has 13 amino acids. The CDR3 DNA is TGTGCCAGCAGTTGGGACGGTTTCTACGAGCAGTACTTC. This encodes CASSWDGFYEQYF. Together with reference TRBV5-6 and TRBJ2-7, the CDR3 gives the full variable domain: DAGVTQSPTHLIKTRGQQVTLRCSPKSGHDTVSWYQQALGQGPQFIFQYYEEEERQRGNFPDRFSGHQFPNYSSELNVNALLLGDSALYLCASSWDGFYEQYFGPGTRLTVT.

The chain has TRBV5-1 and TRBJ2-1, with 8 bases that match TRBD1. Germline V gene sequence: CDR1 SGHRS, CDR2 YFSETQ. V lost 4 bases and J lost 7; bases outside the gene matches: 7. CDR3 length equals 14 residues. CDR3 region: CASSPGQAVNEQFF. The CDR3 DNA is TGCGCCAGCAGCCCGGGACAGGCTGTGAATGAGCAGTTCTTC.

The chain has TRBV5-1 and TRBJ2-5; tentatively, D is TRBD2 (6 bases). V shed 6 bases and J shed 7 bases, with 19 bases lying between them. Germline lookup yields CDR1 SGHRS and CDR2 YFSETQ. The CDR3 spans 14 residues. The CDR3 DNA sequence: TGCGCCAGCACCGCGCGGGGCTCCATAGGGACCCAGTACTTC. Translation: CASTARGSIGTQYF.

V and J are TRBV5-4 and TRBJ1-4; D is unclear. Trimming left V 0 bases short and J 5 bases short, with 8 bases between. The CDR3 length is 14 residues. The germline V gene encodes CDR1 SGHNT and CDR2 YYREEE (reference sequence). CDR3: CASSLVTENEKLFF. The CDR3 DNA reads TGTGCCAGCAGCTTGGTTACAGAAAATGAAAAACTGTTTTTT.

In this sample, this clone turned up once. The chain recombines TRBV9 with TRBJ2-5, with TRBD2 as a possible D gene (6 bases). CDR1 and CDR2 from the germline V gene are SGDLS and YYNGEE. The CDR3 is made up of 13 amino acids. V lost 4 bases and J 1 base, leaving 8 bases between the germline ends. This CDR3 reads CASSRGLQETQYF. The DNA for the CDR3 is TGTGCCAGCAGCCGGGGACTCCAAGAGACCCAGTACTTC.

This clone was picked up one time. The V and J genes are TRBV18 and TRBJ2-2; D remains ambiguous. This CDR3 is 17 amino acids long. The V end was cut by 5 bases, the J end by 0 bases, with 16 bases between. Looked up from germline, CDR1 is KGHSH and CDR2 is LQKENI. The DNA of the CDR3 is TGTGCCAGCTCATCCTCGACACCGTTCGCGAACACCGGGGAGCTGTTTTTT. Protein: CASSSSTPFANTGELFF.

The V call is TRBV11-2, the J call TRBJ2-1, with D possibly TRBD2 on 6 matching bases. The CDR3 runs 14 residues. Germline V CDR1 and CDR2: SGHAT, FQNNGV. V was cut by 5 bases and J by 10 bases, with 18 bases left in between. As DNA, the CDR3 is TGTGCCAGCAGCCCACGACTGGCGGGGAGGGAGCAGTTCTTC. Protein: CASSPRLAGREQFF.

The V and J genes are TRBV6-6 and TRBJ1-4, with D hard to call. The CDR3 contains 14 residues. Germline assignment: CDR1 MNHNY and CDR2 SVGAGI (reference sequence). Trimming left V 5 bases short and J 7 bases short, with 14 bases between. CDR3 DNA: TGTGCCAGCAGTCGCGGTTCAACGGCTGAAAAACTGTTTTTT. Protein sequence: CASSRGSTAEKLFF.

V gene TRBV27 combines with J gene TRBJ2-5, with unresolved D. Germline CDR1 reads MNHEY; CDR2 reads SMNVEV (reference sequence). The CDR3 is 15 residues long. V shed 3 bases and J shed 1 base, with 12 bases lying between them. CDR3: CASSLNGPFQETQYF. For the CDR3, the DNA is TGTGCCAGCAGTTTGAACGGACCGTTCCAAGAGACCCAGTACTTC.

The chain links TRBV11-2 to TRBJ2-5; a possible D gene is TRBD1 (6 bases). The CDR3 length is 15 residues. Germline-derived CDR1 and CDR2 are SGHAT and FQNNGV. V gave up 0 bases and J gave up 4 bases, with 12 bases separating them. The chain's CDR3 is CASSLDLGGGETQYF. In nucleotides, the CDR3 is TGTGCCAGCAGCTTAGATCTAGGGGGTGGAGAGACCCAGTACTTC.

The rearrangement uses TRBV6-1 and TRBJ1-5, with D possibly matching TRBD1 (6 bases). Per germline, CDR1 MNHNS and CDR2 SASEGT. This CDR3 region has 14 residues. V lost 6 bases and J 7 bases, leaving 16 bases between the germline ends. The CDR3 DNA reads TGTGCCAGCAGACAGACAGGTCAGGGCCAGCCCCAGCATTTT. It encodes CASRQTGQGQPQHF.

The V gene is TRBV27, the J gene TRBJ2-2; the match to TRBD2 covers 11 bases. The CDR3 spans 14 residues. Germline CDR1 is MNHEY and CDR2 is SMNVEV (reference sequence). V lost 7 bases, J lost 5 bases, and 3 bases stayed unmatched. CDR3 sequence: CASKRTSGTGELFF. CDR3 nucleotides: TGTGCCAGCAAAAGGACTAGCGGGACCGGGGAGCTGTTTTTT.

The rearrangement links TRBV30 to TRBJ2-6; D might be TRBD2 (6 bases). V shed 5 bases and J shed 4 bases, with 9 bases lying between them. This CDR3 spans 13 amino acids. Germline CDR1 reads GTSNPN; CDR2 reads SVGIG (reference sequence). The CDR3 DNA reads as TGTGCCTGGCGCGGGGCGGGGGCCAACGTCCTGACTTTC. Protein: CAWRGAGANVLTF.

The V call is TRBV19, the J call TRBJ2-1; TRBD1 might be the D (6 bases). CDR1 and CDR2 from the germline V gene are LNHDA and SQIVND (reference sequence). The CDR3 has 16 residues. Trimming took off 6 bases at V and 0 bases at J, with 15 bases between the two ends. Here the CDR3 DNA reads TGTGCCAGTAGGAGCGAAGAAGGGGGCTCCTACAATGAGCAGTTCTTC. Protein sequence: CASRSEEGGSYNEQFF.

This chain connects TRBV4-2 to TRBJ2-1; 9 bases fit TRBD2. The CDR3 loop spans 15 amino acids. V shed 1 base, J shed 5 bases, and the junction held 3 bases outside the gene matches. The germline gives CDR1 LGHNA, CDR2 YNFKEQ. As DNA, the CDR3 is TGTGCCAGCAGCCAAGGGACTAGCGTTAACAATGAGCAGTTCTTC. Its translation is CASSQGTSVNNEQFF.

This chain joins TRBV6-1 and TRBJ1-1; no reliable D call. V was cut by 2 bases and J by 2 bases, with 6 bases left in between. This CDR3 comprises 13 residues. Germline values: CDR1 MNHNS, CDR2 SASEGT. In DNA, the CDR3 is TGTGCCAGCAGTGAACAGGCAAACACTGAAGCTTTCTTT. Encoded protein: CASSEQANTEAFF.

The genes are TRBV19 and TRBJ2-1, with D tentatively TRBD1 (6 bases). Trimming removed 5 bases at V and 10 bases at J, with 15 bases between. The CDR3 loop spans 13 amino acids. Germline CDR1 LNHDA, CDR2 SQIVND (reference sequence). CDR3 region: CASSVQQGREQFF. For the CDR3, the DNA is TGTGCCAGTAGTGTACAACAGGGAAGGGAGCAGTTCTTC.